The 32 T cell receptor beta chains below come from one sample, sequenced in a study of monozygotic twins with inflammatory bowel disease. Each CDR3 protein gets one entry in TCRdb, which reprocessed the 5' RACE reads and gives no DNA. This table holds about 350,000 distinct CDR3 sequences. The sequencing sample was made of blood. Every receptor here comes from a human donor with ulcerative colitis or Crohn's disease, or a healthy co-twin of an affected twin (not recorded which).

The J gene is TRBJ2-3, the V gene TRBV24-1; TCRdb outputs TRBD2, but without DNA this stays unchecked. The CDR3 loop spans 15 amino acids. Germline CDR1 KGHDR, CDR2 SFDVKD. The CDR3 loop is CATSDLGTLPDTQYF.

This CDR3 is CASGLAETRTLTDTQYF. The chain employs TRBV12-5 and TRBJ2-3; as DNA is missing, the TRBD2 call by TCRdb cannot be tested. Germline CDR1 reads LGHNT; CDR2 reads FRNRAP. The CDR3 consists of 17 residues.

The rearrangement joins TRBV5-1 to TRBJ2-7. The CDR3 consists of 14 residues. Per germline, CDR1 SGHRS and CDR2 YFSETQ. CDR3 residues: CASSPHAKTYEQYF.

The chain couples TRBV6-6 to TRBJ2-6; TCRdb gives TRBD2 as the D gene, but with no DNA this cannot be confirmed. Germline V CDR1 and CDR2: MNHNY, SVGAGI (reference sequence). The CDR3 runs to 13 residues. The CDR3 loop is CASSLVGANVLTF.

The chain is built from TRBV29-1 and TRBJ1-1; TCRdb returns TRBD1, unconfirmable since there is no DNA. The germline CDR1 and CDR2 sequences are SQVTM and ANQGSEA. The CDR3 is made up of 14 amino acids. CDR3 residues: CSVGVPTGGTEAFF. Together with reference TRBV29-1 and TRBJ1-1, the CDR3 gives the full variable domain: SAVISQKPSRDICQRGTSLTIQCQVDSQVTMMFWYRQQPGQSLTLIATANQGSEATYESGFVIDKFPISRPNLTFSTLTVSNMSPEDSSIYLCSVGVPTGGTEAFFGQGTRLTVV.

The chain uses TRBV19 and TRBJ2-2. The length of the CDR3 is 14 residues. The germline CDR1 and CDR2 sequences are LNHDA and SQIVND (reference sequence). The CDR3 is CASRAGENTGELFF.

The V gene is TRBV6-5, the J gene TRBJ1-6; TCRdb calls TRBD1, which cannot be checked without DNA. The CDR3 has 15 residues. Germline V CDR1 and CDR2: MNHEY, SVGAGI. The CDR3 region is CASSYKGGANSPLHF.

The V gene is TRBV9, the J gene TRBJ2-1; TCRdb's D call of TRBD1 is untestable without DNA. The germline V gene encodes CDR1 SGDLS and CDR2 YYNGEE. The CDR3 is 14 residues long. The CDR3 here is CASSGQDLGGEQFF.

The chain couples TRBV3-1 to TRBJ2-7. The germline V gene encodes CDR1 LGHDT and CDR2 YNNKEL (reference sequence). The CDR3 is 14 amino acids. CDR3: CASSLRTSLAEQYF.

CDR3 sequence: CASSLAHSASNQPQHF. J is TRBJ1-5 and V is TRBV12-3 or TRBV12-4. This CDR3 has 16 amino acids.

This CDR3 reads CASSLAPGTANYGYTF. The chain couples TRBV7-2 to TRBJ1-2. Germline V gene sequence: CDR1 SGHTA, CDR2 FQGNSA. This CDR3 is 16 amino acids long. Using reference TRBV7-2 and TRBJ1-2 for the parts outside the CDR3, the full variable domain is GAGVSQSPSNKVTEKGKDVELRCDPISGHTALYWYRQSLGQGLEFLIYFQGNSAPDKSGLPSDRFSAERTGGSVSTLTIQRTQQEDSAVYLCASSLAPGTANYGYTFGSGTRLTVV.

V and J are TRBV11-2 and TRBJ2-1. CDR3 length equals 13 residues. Germline values: CDR1 SGHAT, CDR2 FQNNGV. This CDR3 is CASSLGPRSEQFF.

The genes are TRBV20-1 and TRBJ2-7. The CDR3 length is 12 residues. Germline V CDR1 and CDR2: DFQATT, SNEGSKA (reference sequence). This CDR3 is CSARKEAYEQYF.

This rearrangement joins TRBV9 to TRBJ2-1. The CDR3 covers 11 residues. The germline V gene encodes CDR1 SGDLS and CDR2 YYNGEE. The chain's CDR3 is CASSAQNEQFF.

This chain connects TRBV20-1 to TRBJ1-1. CDR1 and CDR2 (germline): DFQATT, SNEGSKA (reference sequence). This CDR3 region has 14 residues. The CDR3 reads CSANQRQLNTEAFF.

This chain joins TRBV5-1 and TRBJ1-2; there is no DNA to check the TCRdb D call of TRBD1. The CDR3 has 14 amino acids. CDR1 and CDR2 (germline): SGHRS, YFSETQ. The CDR3 is CASSDEDRIYGYTF.

The chain has TRBV28 and TRBJ2-7; lacking DNA, the TRBD2 call made by TCRdb goes unchecked. The CDR3 loop spans 15 amino acids. The germline gives CDR1 MDHEN, CDR2 SYDVKM. The CDR3 region is CARSGTSTTHYEQYF. Combining the CDR3 with reference TRBV28 and TRBJ2-7 gives the whole variable domain DVKVTQSSRYLVKRTGEKVFLECVQDMDHENMFWYRQDPGLGLRLIYFSYDVKMKEKGDIPEGYSVSREKKERFSLILESASTNQTSMYLCARSGTSTTHYEQYFGPGTRLTVT.

The chain has TRBV10-3 and TRBJ2-7; as DNA is missing, the TRBD2 call by TCRdb cannot be tested. The CDR3 covers 15 residues. Germline V gives CDR1 ENHRY, CDR2 SYGVKD. The CDR3 is CAISGDISTSDKQYF.

V usage is TRBV25-1 and J usage is TRBJ1-2; checking the TCRdb D call of TRBD1 is not possible without DNA. There are 14 residues in the CDR3. The V gene's germline CDR1 is MGHDK and CDR2 SYGVNS. This CDR3 reads CASSDPGIGYGYTF.

The chain carries TRBV11-2 and TRBJ2-7; TCRdb designates TRBD2, a call that cannot be tested without DNA. Germline V CDR1 and CDR2: SGHAT, FQNNGV. CDR3 size: 13 residues. The CDR3 protein is CASSLGPHYEQYF.

The chain uses TRBV25-1 and TRBJ1-4. Germline V lookup: CDR1 MGHDK, CDR2 SYGVNS. The CDR3 is made up of 14 amino acids. CDR3 loop: CASSTATRDEKLFF.

This chain connects TRBV7-8 to TRBJ1-4; lacking DNA, the TRBD1 call made by TCRdb goes unchecked. The germline V gene has CDR1 SGHVS and CDR2 FQNEAQ. CDR3 length: 14 amino acids. The CDR3 here is CASSYRGSNEKLFF.

V gene TRBV20-1 combines with J gene TRBJ2-7; TCRdb indicates TRBD1, and absent DNA this call remains unverified. The length of the CDR3 is 14 residues. Germline assignment: CDR1 DFQATT and CDR2 SNEGSKA (reference sequence). CDR3: CSARGDRGIYEQYF.

V is TRBV5-1 and J is TRBJ2-5. The germline gives CDR1 SGHRS, CDR2 YFSETQ. The CDR3 runs to 14 residues. The CDR3 reads CASSQTPPQETQYF. The full variable domain, its missing parts supplied by reference TRBV5-1 and TRBJ2-5, is KAGVTQTPRYLIKTRGQQVTLSCSPISGHRSVSWYQQTPGQGLQFLFEYFSETQRNKGNFPGRFSGRQFSNSRSEMNVSTLELGDSALYLCASSQTPPQETQYFGPGTRLLVL.

This sequence joins TRBV4-2 and TRBJ1-3. The CDR3 has 15 amino acids. Germline V gene data show CDR1 as LGHNA and CDR2 as YNFKEQ. CDR3 protein: CASSQEVYSGNTIYF.

V is TRBV5-4 and J is TRBJ1-2; TCRdb's D call of TRBD1 is untestable without DNA. Germline CDR1 SGHNT, CDR2 YYREEE (reference sequence). CDR3 length: 12 amino acids. This CDR3 is CATGARADGYTF.

CDR3 sequence reads: CASAQGASTYNEQFF. V and J are TRBV7-8 and TRBJ2-1; without DNA, the TCRdb call of TRBD1 cannot be checked. CDR1 and CDR2 (germline): SGHVS, FQNEAQ. CDR3 length equals 15 residues.

This sequence joins TRBV7-9 and TRBJ2-3; TCRdb lists TRBD2, though no DNA is available to test this call. The CDR3 totals 15 residues. Germline CDR1 is SEHNR and CDR2 is FQNEAQ (reference sequence). CDR3 amino acids: CASSPTSGSTDTQYF. The variable domain in full, completed from reference TRBV7-9 and TRBJ2-3, reads DTGVSQNPRHKITKRGQNVTFRCDPISEHNRLYWYRQTLGQGPEFLTYFQNEAQLEKSRLLSDRFSAERPKGSFSTLEIQRTEQGDSAMYLCASSPTSGSTDTQYFGPGTRLTVL.

The CDR3 sequence: CASSPLGGITLGTEAFF. V gene TRBV4-2 combines with J gene TRBJ1-1; as DNA is missing, the TRBD1 call by TCRdb cannot be tested. The CDR3 is 17 amino acids. CDR1 LGHNA and CDR2 YNFKEQ come from the germline V gene.

The chain is built from TRBV4-1 and TRBJ1-1. Germline CDR1 is MGHRA and CDR2 is YSYEKL. This CDR3 region has 13 residues. CDR3 amino acids: CASSQGSGAEAFF.

This chain links TRBV4-2 with TRBJ2-5; TCRdb proposes TRBD2, but this gene call is untestable without DNA. Germline V gives CDR1 LGHNA, CDR2 YNFKEQ. The CDR3 covers 15 residues. CDR3 loop: CASSLTQVPQETQYF.

J is TRBJ2-3 and V is TRBV24-1; TCRdb reports TRBD1, a call that lacks DNA to check it against. CDR1 is KGHDR, CDR2 SFDVKD, per germline. The CDR3 sequence is 18 residues long. CDR3 in amino acids: CATSGFPGTGGGTDTQYF.